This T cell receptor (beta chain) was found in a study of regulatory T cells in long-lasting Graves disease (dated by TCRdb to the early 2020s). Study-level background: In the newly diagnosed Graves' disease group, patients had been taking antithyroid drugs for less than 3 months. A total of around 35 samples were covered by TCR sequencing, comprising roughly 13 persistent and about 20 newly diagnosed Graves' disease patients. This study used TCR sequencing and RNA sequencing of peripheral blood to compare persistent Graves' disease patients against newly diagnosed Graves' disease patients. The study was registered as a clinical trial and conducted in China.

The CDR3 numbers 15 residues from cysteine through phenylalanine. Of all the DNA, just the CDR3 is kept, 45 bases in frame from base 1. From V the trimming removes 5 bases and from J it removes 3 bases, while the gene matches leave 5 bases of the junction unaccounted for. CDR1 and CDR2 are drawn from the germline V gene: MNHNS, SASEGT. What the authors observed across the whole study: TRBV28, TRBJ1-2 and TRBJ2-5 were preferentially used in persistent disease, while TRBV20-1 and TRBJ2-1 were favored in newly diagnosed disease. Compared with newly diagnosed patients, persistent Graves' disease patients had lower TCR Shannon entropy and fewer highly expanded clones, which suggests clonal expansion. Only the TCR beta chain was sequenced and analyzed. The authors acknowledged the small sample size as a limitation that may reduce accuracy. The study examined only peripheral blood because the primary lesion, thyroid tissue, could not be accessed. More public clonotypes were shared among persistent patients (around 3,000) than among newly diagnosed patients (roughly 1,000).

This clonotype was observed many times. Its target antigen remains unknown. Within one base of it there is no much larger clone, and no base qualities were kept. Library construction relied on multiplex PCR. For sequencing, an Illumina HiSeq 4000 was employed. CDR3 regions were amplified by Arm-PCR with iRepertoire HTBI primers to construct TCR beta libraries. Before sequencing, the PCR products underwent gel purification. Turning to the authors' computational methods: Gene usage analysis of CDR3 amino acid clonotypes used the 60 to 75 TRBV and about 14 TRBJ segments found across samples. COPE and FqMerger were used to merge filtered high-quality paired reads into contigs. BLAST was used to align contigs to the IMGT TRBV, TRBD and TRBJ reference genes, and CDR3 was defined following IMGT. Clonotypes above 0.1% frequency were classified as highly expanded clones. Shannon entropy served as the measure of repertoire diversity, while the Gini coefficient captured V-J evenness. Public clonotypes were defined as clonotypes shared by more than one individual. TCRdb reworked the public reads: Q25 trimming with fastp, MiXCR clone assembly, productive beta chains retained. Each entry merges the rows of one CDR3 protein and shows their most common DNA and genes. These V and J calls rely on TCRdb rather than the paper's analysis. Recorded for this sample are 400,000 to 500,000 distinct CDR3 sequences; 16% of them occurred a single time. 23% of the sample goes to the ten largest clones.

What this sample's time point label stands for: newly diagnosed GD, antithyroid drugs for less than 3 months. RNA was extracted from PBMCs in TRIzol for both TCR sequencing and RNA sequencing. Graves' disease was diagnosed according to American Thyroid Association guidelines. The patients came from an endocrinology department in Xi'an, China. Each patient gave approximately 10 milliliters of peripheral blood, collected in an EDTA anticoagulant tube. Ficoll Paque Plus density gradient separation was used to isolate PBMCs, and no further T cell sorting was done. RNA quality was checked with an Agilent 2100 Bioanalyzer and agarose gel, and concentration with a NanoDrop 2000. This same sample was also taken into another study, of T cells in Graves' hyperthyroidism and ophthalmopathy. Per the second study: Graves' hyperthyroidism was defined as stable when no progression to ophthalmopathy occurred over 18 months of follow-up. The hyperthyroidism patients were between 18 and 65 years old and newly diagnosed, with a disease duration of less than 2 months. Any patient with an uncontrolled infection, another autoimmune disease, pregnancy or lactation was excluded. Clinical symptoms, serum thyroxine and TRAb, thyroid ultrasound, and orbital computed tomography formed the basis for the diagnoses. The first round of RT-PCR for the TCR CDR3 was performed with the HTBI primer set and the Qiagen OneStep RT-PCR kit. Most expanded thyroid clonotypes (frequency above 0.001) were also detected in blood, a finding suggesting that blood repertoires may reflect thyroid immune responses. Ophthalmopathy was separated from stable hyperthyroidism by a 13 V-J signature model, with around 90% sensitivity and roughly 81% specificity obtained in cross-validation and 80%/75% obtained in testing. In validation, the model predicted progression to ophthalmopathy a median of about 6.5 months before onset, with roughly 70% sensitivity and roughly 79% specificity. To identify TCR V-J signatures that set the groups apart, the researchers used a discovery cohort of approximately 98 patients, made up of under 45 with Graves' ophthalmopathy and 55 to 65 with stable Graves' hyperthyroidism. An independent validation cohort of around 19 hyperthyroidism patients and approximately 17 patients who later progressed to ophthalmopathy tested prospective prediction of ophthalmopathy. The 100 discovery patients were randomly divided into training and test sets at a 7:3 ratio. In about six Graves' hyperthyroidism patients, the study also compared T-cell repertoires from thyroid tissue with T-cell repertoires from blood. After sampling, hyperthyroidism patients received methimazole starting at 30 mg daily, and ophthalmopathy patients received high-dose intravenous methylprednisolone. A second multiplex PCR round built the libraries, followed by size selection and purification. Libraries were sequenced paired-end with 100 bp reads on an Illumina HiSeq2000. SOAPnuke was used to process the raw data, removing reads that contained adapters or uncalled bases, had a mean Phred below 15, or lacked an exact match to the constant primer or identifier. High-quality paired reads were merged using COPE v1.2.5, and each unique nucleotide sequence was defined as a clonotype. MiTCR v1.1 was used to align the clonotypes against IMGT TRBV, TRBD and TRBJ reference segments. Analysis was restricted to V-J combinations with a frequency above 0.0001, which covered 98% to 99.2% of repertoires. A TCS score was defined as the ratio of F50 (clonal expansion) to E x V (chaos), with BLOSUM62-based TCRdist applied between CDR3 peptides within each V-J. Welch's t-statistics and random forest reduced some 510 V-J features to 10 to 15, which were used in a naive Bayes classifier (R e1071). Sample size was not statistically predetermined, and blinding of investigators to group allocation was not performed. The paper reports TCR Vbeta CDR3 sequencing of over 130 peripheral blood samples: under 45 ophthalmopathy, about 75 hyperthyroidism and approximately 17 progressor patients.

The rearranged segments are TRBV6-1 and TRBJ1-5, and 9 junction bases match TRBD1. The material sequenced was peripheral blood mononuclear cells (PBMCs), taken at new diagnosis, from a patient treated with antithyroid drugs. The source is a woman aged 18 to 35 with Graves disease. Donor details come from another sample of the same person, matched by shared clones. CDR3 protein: CASSRGDRVNQPQHF. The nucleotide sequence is TGTGCCAGCAGTAGAGGGGACAGGGTCAATCAGCCCCAGCATTTT.